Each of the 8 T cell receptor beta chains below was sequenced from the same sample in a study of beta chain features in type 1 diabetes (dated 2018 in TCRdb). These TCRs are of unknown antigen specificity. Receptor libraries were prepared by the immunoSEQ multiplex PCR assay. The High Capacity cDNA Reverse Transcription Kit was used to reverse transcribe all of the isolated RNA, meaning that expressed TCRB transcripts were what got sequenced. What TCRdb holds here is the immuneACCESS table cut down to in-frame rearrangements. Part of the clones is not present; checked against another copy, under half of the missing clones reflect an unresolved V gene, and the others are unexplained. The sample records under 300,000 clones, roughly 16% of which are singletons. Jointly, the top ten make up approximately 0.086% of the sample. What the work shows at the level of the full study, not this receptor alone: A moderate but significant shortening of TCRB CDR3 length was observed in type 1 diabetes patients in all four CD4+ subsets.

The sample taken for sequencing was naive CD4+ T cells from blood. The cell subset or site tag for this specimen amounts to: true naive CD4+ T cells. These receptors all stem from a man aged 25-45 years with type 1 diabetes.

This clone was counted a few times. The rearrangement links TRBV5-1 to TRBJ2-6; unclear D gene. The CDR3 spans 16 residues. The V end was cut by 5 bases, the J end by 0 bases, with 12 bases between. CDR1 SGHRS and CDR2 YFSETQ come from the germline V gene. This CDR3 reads CASRTQFLSGANVLTF. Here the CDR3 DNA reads TGCGCCAGCAGGACGCAGTTTCTCTCTGGGGCCAACGTCCTGACTTTC.

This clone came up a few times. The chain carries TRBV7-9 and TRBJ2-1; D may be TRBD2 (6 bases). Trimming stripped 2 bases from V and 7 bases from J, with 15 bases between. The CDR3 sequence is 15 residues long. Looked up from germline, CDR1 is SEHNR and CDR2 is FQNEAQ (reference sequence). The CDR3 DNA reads TGTGCCAGCAGCTTATCCATGGCGGGACGGAATGAGCAGTTCTTC. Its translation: CASSLSMAGRNEQFF.

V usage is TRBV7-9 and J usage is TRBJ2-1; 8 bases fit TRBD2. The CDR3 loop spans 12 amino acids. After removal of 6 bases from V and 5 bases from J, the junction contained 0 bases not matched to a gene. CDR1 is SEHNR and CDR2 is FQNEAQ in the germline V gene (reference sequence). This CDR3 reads CASRREDNEQFF. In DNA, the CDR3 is TGTGCCAGCAGGCGGGAGGACAATGAGCAGTTCTTC.

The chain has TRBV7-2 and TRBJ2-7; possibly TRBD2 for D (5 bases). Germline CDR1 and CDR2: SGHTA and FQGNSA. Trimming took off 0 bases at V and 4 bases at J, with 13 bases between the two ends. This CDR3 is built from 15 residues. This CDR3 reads CASSLAPLALYEQYF. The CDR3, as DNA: TGTGCCAGCAGCTTAGCGCCCCTAGCCCTATACGAGCAGTACTTC.

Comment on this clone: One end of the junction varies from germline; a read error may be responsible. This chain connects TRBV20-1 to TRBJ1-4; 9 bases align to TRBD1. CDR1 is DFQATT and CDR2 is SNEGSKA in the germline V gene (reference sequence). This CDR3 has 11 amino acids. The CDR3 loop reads CSARDGTGLPF. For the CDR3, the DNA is TGCAGTGCTAGAGATGGGACAGGGCTTCCCTTT.

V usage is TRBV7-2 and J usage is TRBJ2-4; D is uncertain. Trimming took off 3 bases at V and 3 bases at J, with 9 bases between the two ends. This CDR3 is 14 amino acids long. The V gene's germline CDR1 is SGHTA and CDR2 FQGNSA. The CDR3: CASSLESGKNIQYF. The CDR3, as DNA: TGTGCCAGCAGCTTGGAAAGTGGCAAAAACATTCAGTACTTC. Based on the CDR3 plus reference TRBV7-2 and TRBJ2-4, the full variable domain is GAGVSQSPSNKVTEKGKDVELRCDPISGHTALYWYRQSLGQGLEFLIYFQGNSAPDKSGLPSDRFSAERTGGSVSTLTIQRTQQEDSAVYLCASSLESGKNIQYFGAGTRLSVL.

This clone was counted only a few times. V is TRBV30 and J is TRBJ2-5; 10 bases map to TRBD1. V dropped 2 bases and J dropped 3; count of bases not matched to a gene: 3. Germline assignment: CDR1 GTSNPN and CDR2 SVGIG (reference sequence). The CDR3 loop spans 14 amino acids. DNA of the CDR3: TGTGCCTGGAGTACGGGACAGGGGAAAGAGACCCAGTACTTC. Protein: CAWSTGQGKETQYF. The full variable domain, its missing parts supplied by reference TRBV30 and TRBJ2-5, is SQTIHQWPATLVQPVGSPLSLECTVEGTSNPNLYWYRQAAGRGLQLLFYSVGIGQISSEVPQNLSASRPQDRQFILSSKKLLLSDSGFYLCAWSTGQGKETQYFGPGTRLLVL.

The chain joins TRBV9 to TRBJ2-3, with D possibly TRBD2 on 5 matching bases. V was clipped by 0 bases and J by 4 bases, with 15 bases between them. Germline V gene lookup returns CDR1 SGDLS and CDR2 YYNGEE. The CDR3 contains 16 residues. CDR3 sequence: CASSVVDGDLADTQYF. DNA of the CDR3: TGTGCCAGCAGCGTAGTAGACGGGGATTTGGCAGATACGCAGTATTTT.